The 20 T cell receptor beta chains listed next were all sequenced from one sample in a study of T cell responses to AZD1222 COVID-19 vaccine. Generated by immunoSEQ multiplex PCR, the TCRdb table keeps only in-frame clones and is missing some. The table records around 70,000 clones, around nine tenths of them present only once. The specimen comprised peripheral blood, sampled on day 0 of AZD1222 vaccination. The receptors were sampled from an adult in good health.

This clone was counted a few times. In nucleotides, the CDR3 is TGTGCCAGCAGCCACATTAGTAGGGTTGGGGGAGGATACACAGATACGCAGTATTTT. Protein: CASSHISRVGGGYTDTQYF. The rearrangement links TRBV11-2 to TRBJ2-3, with D possibly TRBD2 on 6 matching bases. The CDR3 consists of 19 residues. CDR1 and CDR2 (germline): SGHAT, FQNNGV. V was cut by 5 bases and J by 2 bases, with 26 bases left in between. The full variable domain, with the rest looked up from reference TRBV11-2 and TRBJ2-3, is EAGVAQSPRYKIIEKRQSVAFWCNPISGHATLYWYQQILGQGPKLLIQFQNNGVVDDSQLPKDRFSAERLKGVDSTLKIQPAKLEDSAVYLCASSHISRVGGGYTDTQYFGPGTRLTVL.

The chain carries TRBV10-2 and TRBJ2-2, with 7 bases aligning to TRBD2. J lost 8 bases, V lost 0 bases, and 6 bases had no gene match. CDR1 WSHSY and CDR2 SAAADI come from the germline V gene. The CDR3 runs 15 residues. CDR3 coding DNA: TGCGCCAGCAGTGAGTCGGAGCTAGCGGTGGGGGAGCTGTTTTTT. This codes for CASSESELAVGELFF.

The chain couples TRBV9 to TRBJ1-4; 9 bases fit TRBD1. There are 12 residues in the CDR3. After removal of 4 bases from V and 12 bases from J, the junction contained 4 bases not matched to a gene. CDR1 and CDR2 from the germline V gene are SGDLS and YYNGEE. The CDR3 protein is CASSPRDRELFF. CDR3 nucleotide sequence: TGTGCCAGCAGCCCCAGGGACAGGGAACTGTTTTTT.

The chain employs TRBV3-1 (or the pseudogene TRBV3-2) and TRBJ2-5; 9 bases line up with TRBD2. The CDR3 sequence is 14 residues long. The germline V gene encodes CDR1 LGHDT and CDR2 YNNKEL (reference sequence). The V segment lost 4 bases and the J segment 5 bases; nucleotides outside the gene matches: 5. CDR3 bases: TGTGCCAGCAGCCGGGTAGCGGGAGTGGAGACCCAGTACTTC. As protein: CASSRVAGVETQYF.

The chain recombines TRBV20-1 with TRBJ1-2, with TRBD1 as a possible D gene (5 bases). The CDR3 has 11 residues. Germline V gene lookup returns CDR1 DFQATT and CDR2 SNEGSKA (reference sequence). Trimming removed 5 bases from V and 8 bases from J, with 12 bases in between. Here the CDR3 reads CSASRQHGYTF. The CDR3 DNA sequence: TGCAGTGCTTCCAGACAGCACGGCTACACCTTC.

The CDR3 loop is CASSIGTANYGYTF. Written as DNA, the CDR3 is TGTGCCAGTAGTATCGGGACAGCTAACTATGGCTACACCTTC. The V call is TRBV19, the J call TRBJ1-2; TRBD1 matches at 7 bases. The germline gives CDR1 LNHDA, CDR2 SQIVND (reference sequence). The ends lost 3 bases at V and 0 bases at J; junction bases unmatched: 1. CDR3 length equals 14 residues.

V gene TRBV7-8 combines with J gene TRBJ1-4; D may be TRBD1 (6 bases). V gave up 2 bases and J gave up 8 bases, with 12 bases separating them. Germline-derived CDR1 and CDR2 are SGHVS and FQNEAQ. CDR3 length: 14 residues. The CDR3 region has the DNA TGTGCCAGCAGCTTACAGGGGAGTGGAGAAAAACTGTTTTTT. It is translated as CASSLQGSGEKLFF. The full variable domain, rest sourced from reference TRBV7-8 and TRBJ1-4, is GAGVSQSPRYKVAKRGQDVALRCDPISGHVSLFWYQQALGQGPEFLTYFQNEAQLDKSGLPSDRFFAERPEGSVSTLKIQRTQQEDSAVYLCASSLQGSGEKLFFGSGTQLSVL.

The rearrangement uses TRBV5-1 and TRBJ2-7; 10 nucleotides agree with TRBD2. The CDR3 has 16 residues. Losses at the gene ends were 3 bases for V and 5 bases for J; bases not matched to a gene: 11. Germline CDR1 and CDR2: SGHRS and YFSETQ. CDR3 nucleotide sequence: TGCGCCAGCAGCTCCGGTCCGGTTAGCGGGAGGAACGAGCAGTACTTC. As protein: CASSSGPVSGRNEQYF.

The chain carries TRBV29-1 and TRBJ1-5; D not resolved. V lost 6 bases and J lost 4, with 10 bases in between. Germline assignment: CDR1 SQVTM and CDR2 ANQGSEA. This CDR3 spans 12 amino acids. The CDR3 here is CSVYGQNQPQHF. The CDR3 DNA reads as TGCAGCGTGTACGGCCAAAATCAGCCCCAGCATTTT. Looking up the rest from reference TRBV29-1 and TRBJ1-5 gives the full variable domain: SAVISQKPSRDICQRGTSLTIQCQVDSQVTMMFWYRQQPGQSLTLIATANQGSEATYESGFVIDKFPISRPNLTFSTLTVSNMSPEDSSIYLCSVYGQNQPQHFGDGTRLSIL.

This chain joins TRBV6-2 or TRBV6-3 and TRBJ2-2, with TRBD2 matching 8 bases. The CDR3 consists of 15 residues. Germline trimming cut 2 bases from V and 3 bases from J; bases unmatched to any gene: 2. CDR1 and CDR2 from the germline V gene are MNHEY and SVGEGT. The CDR3 protein is CASSYGTRDTGELFF. The CDR3 DNA is TGTGCCAGCAGTTACGGGACTAGAGACACCGGGGAGCTGTTTTTT.

The chain links TRBV9 to TRBJ1-1; 8 nucleotides line up with TRBD1. Germline V gene lookup returns CDR1 SGDLS and CDR2 YYNGEE. V shed 3 bases and J 3 bases; nucleotides not matched to a gene: 4. This CDR3 contains 14 residues. The CDR3 sequence: CASSGQGAYTEAFF. DNA of the CDR3: TGTGCCAGCAGCGGGCAGGGGGCTTACACTGAAGCTTTCTTT.

This rearrangement joins TRBV27 to TRBJ2-1, with 16 bases matching TRBD2. The CDR3 has 15 amino acids. V dropped 7 bases and J dropped 9; count of bases not matched to a gene: 6. Germline V gene data show CDR1 as MNHEY and CDR2 as SMNVEV (reference sequence). CDR3 loop: CASTPGTSGRGEQFF. CDR3 in DNA: TGTGCCAGCACCCCCGGGACTAGCGGGAGGGGTGAGCAGTTCTTC.

The sample holds a few counts of this clone. This chain connects TRBV2 to TRBJ1-4, with a possible D match to TRBD1 (6 bases). The germline V and J ends were trimmed by 6 bases and 8 bases, with 22 bases remaining between them. Per the germline V gene, CDR1 is SNHLY and CDR2 is FYNNEI. The CDR3 has 16 amino acids. DNA of the CDR3: TGTGCCAGCAGGGGAGCAGGTGACAGGATGAGAGAAAAACTGTTTTTT. Amino acid sequence: CASRGAGDRMREKLFF.

The chain's CDR3 is CASSSPPREGPYNEQFF. The CDR3 DNA reads TGCGCCAGCAGCTCCCCTCCTCGGGAGGGCCCATACAATGAGCAGTTCTTC. The V and J genes are TRBV5-1 and TRBJ2-1; 8 nucleotides match TRBD2. Germline V gene lookup returns CDR1 SGHRS and CDR2 YFSETQ. V dropped 3 bases and J dropped 4; count of bases not matched to a gene: 12. The length of the CDR3 is 17 residues.

J is TRBJ1-1 and V is TRBV10-1; TRBD1 is a possible D gene (5 bases). V dropped 5 bases and J dropped 1 base, with 14 bases sitting between them. Germline CDR1 is WNHNN and CDR2 is SYGVQD (reference sequence). This CDR3 is 15 amino acids long. The CDR3 reads CASSSRASSNTEAFF. The CDR3 nucleotides are TGCGCCAGCAGTTCCAGGGCCTCTTCGAACACTGAAGCTTTCTTT.

The chain is built from TRBV7-3 and TRBJ1-1; possible D gene TRBD1, 5 bases. The CDR3 consists of 13 residues. Trimming stripped 2 bases from V and 4 bases from J, with 8 bases between. Germline CDR1 SGHTA, CDR2 FQGTGA. In nucleotides, the CDR3 is TGTGCCAGCAGCTTATCAGGGACCACTGAAGCTTTCTTT. The encoded protein is CASSLSGTTEAFF. Complete variable domain (other parts from reference TRBV7-3 and TRBJ1-1): GAGVSQTPSNKVTEKGKYVELRCDPISGHTALYWYRQSLGQGPEFLIYFQGTGAADDSGLPNDRFFAVRPEGSVSTLKIQRTERGDSAVYLCASSLSGTTEAFFGQGTRLTVV.

This chain uses TRBV19 with TRBJ2-3; D unresolved. CDR3 length equals 16 residues. Germline V CDR1 and CDR2: LNHDA, SQIVND (reference sequence). Trimming took off 0 bases at V and 0 bases at J, with 10 bases between the two ends. Here the CDR3 reads CASSIDGPPSTDTQYF. The CDR3 coding sequence is TGTGCCAGTAGTATAGATGGACCTCCTAGCACAGATACGCAGTATTTT.

This sequence joins TRBV18 and TRBJ2-7; 10 bases fit TRBD2. Germline V CDR1 and CDR2: KGHSH, LQKENI. J gave up 8 bases and V 6 bases, and 13 bases lay outside the gene matches. This CDR3 has 15 amino acids. Written as DNA, the CDR3 is TGTGCCAGCTCTCCCGCTAGCGGGAGCCCCTGGCAGCAGTACTTC. This gives the protein CASSPASGSPWQQYF.

The chain links TRBV6-5 to TRBJ1-1; 8 positions match TRBD1. This CDR3 is 14 amino acids long. Unmatched junction bases numbered 9, after V lost 6 bases and J lost 6 bases. Germline loops: CDR1 MNHEY, CDR2 SVGAGI. The chain's CDR3 is CASSDQGARAEAFF. The DNA for the CDR3 is TGTGCCAGCAGCGACCAGGGGGCGAGGGCTGAAGCTTTCTTT.

This clone was counted a single time. The chain has TRBV9 and TRBJ1-2; 11 nucleotides match TRBD1. The V segment lost 0 bases and the J segment 4 bases; nucleotides outside the gene matches: 5. In germline, CDR1 is SGDLS, CDR2 YYNGEE. The CDR3 is made up of 16 amino acids. CDR3 DNA: TGTGCCAGCAGCGTAGCTTTGGGACAGGGGGTCTATGGCTACACCTTC. This gives the protein CASSVALGQGVYGYTF.